This entry lists 7 T cell receptor beta chains sequenced from one sample in a study of T cell changes during pregnancy in multiple sclerosis. Using immunoSEQ multiplex PCR, the repertoire was profiled, and TCRdb retains in-frame clones only, with some absent. The sample includes roughly 30,000 clones, about 92% seen only once; the top ten take 0.41%. The sample here was CD4+ T cells from peripheral blood mononuclear cells, taken in the second trimester of pregnancy. The receptors were sampled from a female donor with multiple sclerosis, enrolled in a pregnancy study.

This chain joins TRBV11-2 and TRBJ2-5; 14 nucleotides match TRBD2. The CDR3 runs 17 residues. Germline loops: CDR1 SGHAT, CDR2 FQNNGV. V was clipped by 5 bases and J by 1 base; unmatched bases: 6. The CDR3 loop reads CASSTRLAGGIQETQYF. CDR3 coding DNA: TGTGCCAGCAGCACCCGACTAGCGGGAGGGATCCAAGAGACCCAGTACTTC.

The V call is TRBV6-5, the J call TRBJ2-2; 9 nucleotides align to TRBD1. With V trimmed by 5 bases and J by 5 bases, 6 bases remained unmatched. This CDR3 region has 15 residues. Germline loops: CDR1 MNHEY, CDR2 SVGAGI. The chain's CDR3 is CASSLQGAGTGELFF. The CDR3 DNA is TGTGCCAGCAGTCTACAGGGGGCGGGAACCGGGGAGCTGTTTTTT.

The chain carries TRBV5-1 and TRBJ2-3, with 7 bases that match TRBD1. Germline trimming cut 4 bases from V and 2 bases from J; bases unmatched to any gene: 4. Germline V gene data show CDR1 as SGHRS and CDR2 as YFSETQ. The length of the CDR3 is 14 residues. The CDR3 here is CASSPGTATDTQYF. CDR3 DNA sequence: TGCGCCAGCAGCCCGGGGACAGCCACAGATACGCAGTATTTT.

This clone was observed a few times. The J gene is TRBJ1-4, the V gene TRBV5-4; D not certain. Trimming stripped 3 bases from V and 7 bases from J, with 25 bases between. The CDR3 contains 18 residues. The germline CDR1 and CDR2 sequences are SGHNT and YYREEE (reference sequence). The CDR3 DNA sequence: TGTGCCAGCAGCTCGCTCGTGGGGTCGGAGGTACGGAGTGAAAAACTGTTTTTT. Amino acid sequence: CASSSLVGSEVRSEKLFF.

The chain combines TRBV6-5 with TRBJ1-1, with TRBD1 identical over 7 bases. Trimming took 5 bases from V and 5 from J; bases not matched to a gene: 11. Germline CDR1 reads MNHEY; CDR2 reads SVGAGI. The CDR3 consists of 15 residues. CDR3 protein: CASSPRQGGGTEAFF. As DNA, the CDR3 is TGTGCCAGCAGTCCCCGACAGGGTGGGGGTACTGAAGCTTTCTTT.

J is TRBJ2-3 and V is TRBV6-6; 8 positions agree with TRBD1. Germline-derived CDR1 and CDR2 are MNHNY and SVGAGI (reference sequence). This CDR3 has 16 residues. The J segment lost 3 bases and the V segment lost 4 bases, leaving 9 bases of the junction unmatched. CDR3 in DNA: TGTGCCAGCAGTTGGGGACAGGAGAGCGCAACAGATACGCAGTATTTT. Its translation is CASSWGQESATDTQYF.

The chain joins TRBV5-1 to TRBJ2-2, with 10 bases matching TRBD2. Germline values: CDR1 SGHRS, CDR2 YFSETQ. Trimming took 4 bases from V and 4 from J; bases not matched to a gene: 4. The CDR3 is 15 residues long. The CDR3 coding sequence is TGCGCCAGCAGCCAAATAGCGGGAGGCACCGGGGAGCTGTTTTTT. It encodes CASSQIAGGTGELFF.